The clone carrying this TCR beta chain has a handful of counts. There are 16 residues in the CDR3. The germline V and J ends were trimmed by 2 bases and 0 bases, with 11 bases remaining between them. One entry per CDR3 protein results from TCRdb running MiXCR on the 5' RACE reads. The top ten clones hold less than 40% of a sample with 8,500 to 14,000 distinct CDR3 sequences, roughly a tenth of them seen once. The source of the sample is a study of spatial heterogeneity in lung cancer. Time point reported: blood at routine non-recurrence follow-up after resection. Sequencing was performed on PBMCs, taken at follow-up. The rearrangement joins TRBV12-3 or TRBV12-4 to TRBJ2-1; D call uncertain. This sequence originates from a female donor with early-stage non-small cell lung cancer. The CDR3 loop is CASSLRVWGSYNEQFF. The CDR3 coding sequence is TGTGCCAGCAGTTTAAGAGTGTGGGGCTCCTACAATGAGCAGTTCTTC.